This T cell receptor beta chain was sequenced in a study of blood T cell repertoires in COVID-19. This clone was recorded a few times. Other DNA sequences of this sample code for an identical CDR3. Source study methods: Reference gene primer amplification gave nucleated cell count estimates. Sequencing used immunoSEQ multiplex PCR; TCRdb keeps in-frame clones, though not all of them. V and J calls and clone size are given by that table; D and trimming were obtained from the DNA. Found here are about 200,000 clones, around 82% of them singletons; the top ten hold more than 7%. This clonotype originated in an older woman with acute or convalescent COVID-19. The sequenced material came from peripheral blood.

The CDR3 is CASTPPAGGRSEQFF. The CDR3 DNA follows: TGTGCCAGCACTCCCCCGGCGGGGGGGAGGAGTGAGCAGTTCTTC. V usage is TRBV7-8 and J usage is TRBJ2-1; 9 nucleotides agree with TRBD2. J was trimmed by 9 bases and V by 7 bases; bases with no gene match: 13. The CDR3 sequence is 15 residues long. Germline V gene lookup returns CDR1 SGHVS and CDR2 FQNEAQ.